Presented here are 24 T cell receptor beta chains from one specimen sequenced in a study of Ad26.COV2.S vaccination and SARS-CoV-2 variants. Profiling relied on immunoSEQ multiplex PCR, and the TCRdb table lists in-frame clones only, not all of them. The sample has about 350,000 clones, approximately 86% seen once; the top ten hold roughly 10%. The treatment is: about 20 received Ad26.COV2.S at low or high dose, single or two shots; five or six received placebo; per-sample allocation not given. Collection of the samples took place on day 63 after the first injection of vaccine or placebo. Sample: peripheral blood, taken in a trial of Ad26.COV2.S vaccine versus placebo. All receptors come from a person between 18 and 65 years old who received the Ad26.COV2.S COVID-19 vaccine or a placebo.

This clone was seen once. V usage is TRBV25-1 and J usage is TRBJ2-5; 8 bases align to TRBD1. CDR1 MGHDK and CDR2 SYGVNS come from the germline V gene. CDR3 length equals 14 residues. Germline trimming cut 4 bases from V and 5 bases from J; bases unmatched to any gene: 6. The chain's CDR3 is CASSGTGIGETQYF. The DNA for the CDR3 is TGTGCCAGCAGTGGGACAGGGATTGGGGAGACCCAGTACTTC.

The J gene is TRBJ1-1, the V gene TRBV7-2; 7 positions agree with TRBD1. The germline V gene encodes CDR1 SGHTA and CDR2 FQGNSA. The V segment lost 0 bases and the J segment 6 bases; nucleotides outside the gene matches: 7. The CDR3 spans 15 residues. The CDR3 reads CASSLAGQLSAEAFF. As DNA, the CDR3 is TGTGCCAGCAGCTTAGCGGGACAGCTTAGCGCTGAAGCTTTCTTT.

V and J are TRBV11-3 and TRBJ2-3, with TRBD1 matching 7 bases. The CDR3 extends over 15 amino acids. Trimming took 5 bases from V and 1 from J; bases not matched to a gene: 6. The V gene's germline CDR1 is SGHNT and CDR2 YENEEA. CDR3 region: CASSQTGTGTDTQYF. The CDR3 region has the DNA TGTGCCAGCAGCCAAACCGGGACAGGCACAGATACGCAGTATTTT. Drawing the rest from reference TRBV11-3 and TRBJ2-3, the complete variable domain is EAGVVQSPRYKIIEKKQPVAFWCNPISGHNTLYWYLQNLGQGPELLIRYENEEAVDDSQLPKDRFSAERLKGVDSTLKIQPAELGDSAVYLCASSQTGTGTDTQYFGPGTRLTVL.

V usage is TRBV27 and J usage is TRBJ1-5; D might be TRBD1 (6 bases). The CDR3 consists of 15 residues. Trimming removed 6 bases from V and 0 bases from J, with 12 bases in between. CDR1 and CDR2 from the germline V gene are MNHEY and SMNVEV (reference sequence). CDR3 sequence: CASRVQGYSNQPQHF. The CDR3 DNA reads TGTGCCAGCAGGGTACAGGGATATAGCAATCAGCCCCAGCATTTT.

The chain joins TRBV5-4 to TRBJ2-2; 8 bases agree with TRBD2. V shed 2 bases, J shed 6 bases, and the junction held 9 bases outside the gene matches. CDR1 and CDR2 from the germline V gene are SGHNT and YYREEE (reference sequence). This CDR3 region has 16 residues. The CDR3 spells CASSFQELAAAGELFF. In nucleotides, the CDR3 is TGTGCCAGCAGCTTCCAAGAACTAGCGGCGGCCGGGGAGCTGTTTTTT.

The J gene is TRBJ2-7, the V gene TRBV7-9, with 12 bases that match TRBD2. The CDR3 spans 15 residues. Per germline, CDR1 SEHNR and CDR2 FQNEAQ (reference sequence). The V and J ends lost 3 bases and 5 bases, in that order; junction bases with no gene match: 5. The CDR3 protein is CASSFWTSGTNEQYF. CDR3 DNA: TGTGCCAGCAGCTTCTGGACTAGCGGGACCAACGAGCAGTACTTC.

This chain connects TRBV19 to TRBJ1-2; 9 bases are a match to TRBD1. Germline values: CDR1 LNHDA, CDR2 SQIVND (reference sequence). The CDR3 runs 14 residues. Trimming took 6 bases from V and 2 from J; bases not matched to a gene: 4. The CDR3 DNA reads TGTGCCAGTAGACCCGGACAGGGGAACTATGGCTACACCTTC. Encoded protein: CASRPGQGNYGYTF.

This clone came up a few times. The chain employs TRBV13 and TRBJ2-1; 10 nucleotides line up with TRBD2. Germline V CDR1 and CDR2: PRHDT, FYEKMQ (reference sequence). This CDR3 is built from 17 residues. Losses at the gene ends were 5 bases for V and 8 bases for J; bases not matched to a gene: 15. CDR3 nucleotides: TGTGCCAGCAGCACCAGGACAGGCGGACTAGCGGCTTATGAGCAGTTCTTC. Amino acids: CASSTRTGGLAAYEQFF.

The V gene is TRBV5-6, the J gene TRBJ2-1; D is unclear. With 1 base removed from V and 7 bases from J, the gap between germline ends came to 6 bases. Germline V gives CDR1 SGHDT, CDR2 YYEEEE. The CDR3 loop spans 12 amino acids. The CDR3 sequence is CASSLSGNEQFF. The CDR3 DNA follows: TGTGCCAGCAGCTTGTCCGGAAATGAGCAGTTCTTC.

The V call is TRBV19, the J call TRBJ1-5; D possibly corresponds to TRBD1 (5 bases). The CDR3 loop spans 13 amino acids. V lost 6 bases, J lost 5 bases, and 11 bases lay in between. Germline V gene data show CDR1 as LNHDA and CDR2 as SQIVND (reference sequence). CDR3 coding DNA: TGTGCCAGTAGAGGCAGGGCCTATCAGCCCCAGCATTTT. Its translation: CASRGRAYQPQHF.

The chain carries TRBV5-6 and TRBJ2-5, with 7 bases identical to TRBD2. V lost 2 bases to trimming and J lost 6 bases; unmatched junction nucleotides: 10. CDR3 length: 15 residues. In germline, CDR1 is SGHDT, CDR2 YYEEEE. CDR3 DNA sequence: TGTGCCAGCAGCTTTCTCGTGAGCGGGGCGAAGACCCAGTACTTC. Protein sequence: CASSFLVSGAKTQYF.

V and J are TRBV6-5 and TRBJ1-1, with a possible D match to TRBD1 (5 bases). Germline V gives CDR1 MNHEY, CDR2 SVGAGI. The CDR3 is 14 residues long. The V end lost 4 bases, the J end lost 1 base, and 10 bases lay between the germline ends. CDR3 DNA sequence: TGTGCCAGCAGTTTTGACAGAAAGAACACTGAAGCTTTCTTT. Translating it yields CASSFDRKNTEAFF.

The CDR3 protein is CASSVRGGANEKLFF. The CDR3 DNA reads TGTGCCAGTAGTGTCAGGGGTGGAGCTAATGAAAAACTGTTTTTT. This chain links TRBV19 with TRBJ1-4; tentatively, D is TRBD1 (6 bases). Trimming stripped 5 bases from V and 3 bases from J, with 13 bases between. Germline values: CDR1 LNHDA, CDR2 SQIVND (reference sequence). The CDR3 sequence is 15 residues long.

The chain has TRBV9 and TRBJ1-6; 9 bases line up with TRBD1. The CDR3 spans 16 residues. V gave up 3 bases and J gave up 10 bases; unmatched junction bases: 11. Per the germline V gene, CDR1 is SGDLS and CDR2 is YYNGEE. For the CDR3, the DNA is TGTGCCAGCAGCGCGGGGAGGGACAGGGTCGAGTCACCCCTCCACTTT. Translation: CASSAGRDRVESPLHF.

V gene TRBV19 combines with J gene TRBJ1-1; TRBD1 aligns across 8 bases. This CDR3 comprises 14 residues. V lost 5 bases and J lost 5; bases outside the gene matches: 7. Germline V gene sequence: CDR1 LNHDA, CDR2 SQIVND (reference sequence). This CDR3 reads CASSFGQGNTEAFF. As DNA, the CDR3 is TGTGCCAGTAGTTTTGGACAGGGTAATACTGAAGCTTTCTTT.

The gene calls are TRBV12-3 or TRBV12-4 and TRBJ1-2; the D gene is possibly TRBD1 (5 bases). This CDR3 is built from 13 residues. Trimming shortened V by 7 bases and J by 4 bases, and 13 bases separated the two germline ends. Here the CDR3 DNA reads TGTGCCAGCACCCTGGTAGACAGCTATGGCTACACCTTC. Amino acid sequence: CASTLVDSYGYTF.

The CDR3 reads CASSPGLQGQETQYF. CDR3 DNA sequence: TGTGCCAGCAGCCCCGGACTACAGGGCCAAGAGACCCAGTACTTC. The chain has TRBV5-5 and TRBJ2-5, with D perhaps being TRBD1 or TRBD2 (6 bases each). The CDR3 length is 15 residues. The germline V and J ends were trimmed by 4 bases and 1 base, with 14 bases remaining between them. Looked up from germline, CDR1 is SGHKS and CDR2 is YYEKEE (reference sequence).

The CDR3 reads CASSQEYGQNSDTQYF. For the CDR3, the DNA is TGTGCCAGCAGCCAAGAGTATGGACAGAATTCAGATACGCAGTATTTT. The rearrangement uses TRBV3-1 (or the pseudogene TRBV3-2) and TRBJ2-3; D is perhaps TRBD1 (6 bases). The germline V gene encodes CDR1 LGHDT and CDR2 YNNKEL (reference sequence). The V end lost 0 bases, the J end lost 4 bases, and 14 bases lay between the germline ends. The CDR3 has 16 amino acids.

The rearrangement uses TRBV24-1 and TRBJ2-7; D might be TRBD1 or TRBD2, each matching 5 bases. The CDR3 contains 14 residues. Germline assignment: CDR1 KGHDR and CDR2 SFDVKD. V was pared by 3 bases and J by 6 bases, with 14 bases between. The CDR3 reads CATSDEGGRGEQYF. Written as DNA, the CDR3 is TGTGCCACCAGTGATGAGGGCGGAAGGGGCGAGCAGTACTTC.

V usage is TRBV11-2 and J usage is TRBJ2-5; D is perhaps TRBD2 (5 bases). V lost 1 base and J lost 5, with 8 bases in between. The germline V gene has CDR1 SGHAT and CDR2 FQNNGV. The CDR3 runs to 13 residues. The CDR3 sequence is CASSLVALETQYF. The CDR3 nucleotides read TGTGCCAGCAGCTTAGTAGCGTTGGAGACCCAGTACTTC.

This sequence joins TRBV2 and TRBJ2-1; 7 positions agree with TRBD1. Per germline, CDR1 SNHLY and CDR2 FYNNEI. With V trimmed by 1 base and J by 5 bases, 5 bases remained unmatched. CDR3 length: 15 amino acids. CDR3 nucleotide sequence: TGTGCCAGCAGTGAAGGTAGGACAGGTCACAATGAGCAGTTCTTC. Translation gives CASSEGRTGHNEQFF. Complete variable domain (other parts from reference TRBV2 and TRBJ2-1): EPEVTQTPSHQVTQMGQEVILRCVPISNHLYFYWYRQILGQKVEFLVSFYNNEISEKSEIFDDQFSVERPDGSNFTLKIRSTKLEDSAMYFCASSEGRTGHNEQFFGPGTRLTVL.

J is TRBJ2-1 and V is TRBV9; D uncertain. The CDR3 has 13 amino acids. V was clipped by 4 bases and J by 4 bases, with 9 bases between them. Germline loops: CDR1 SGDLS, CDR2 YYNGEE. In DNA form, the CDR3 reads TGTGCCAGCAGCACCGACCAGTACAATGAGCAGTTCTTC. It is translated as CASSTDQYNEQFF.

The CDR3 region is CASSQATGNTPLHF. In DNA, the CDR3 is TGCGCCAGCAGCCAAGCCACAGGGAATACACCCCTCCACTTT. This sequence joins TRBV4-1 and TRBJ1-6, with D possibly TRBD1 on 6 matching bases. This CDR3 spans 14 amino acids. Germline CDR1 and CDR2: MGHRA and YSYEKL. V was trimmed by 1 base and J by 11 bases, leaving 12 bases between them.

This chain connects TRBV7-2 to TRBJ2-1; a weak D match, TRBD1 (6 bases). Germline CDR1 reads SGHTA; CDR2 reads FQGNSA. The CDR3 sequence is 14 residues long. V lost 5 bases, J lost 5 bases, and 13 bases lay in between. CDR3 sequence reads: CASSPPPGDNEQFF. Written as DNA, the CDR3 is TGTGCCAGCAGCCCCCCCCCAGGGGACAATGAGCAGTTCTTC.